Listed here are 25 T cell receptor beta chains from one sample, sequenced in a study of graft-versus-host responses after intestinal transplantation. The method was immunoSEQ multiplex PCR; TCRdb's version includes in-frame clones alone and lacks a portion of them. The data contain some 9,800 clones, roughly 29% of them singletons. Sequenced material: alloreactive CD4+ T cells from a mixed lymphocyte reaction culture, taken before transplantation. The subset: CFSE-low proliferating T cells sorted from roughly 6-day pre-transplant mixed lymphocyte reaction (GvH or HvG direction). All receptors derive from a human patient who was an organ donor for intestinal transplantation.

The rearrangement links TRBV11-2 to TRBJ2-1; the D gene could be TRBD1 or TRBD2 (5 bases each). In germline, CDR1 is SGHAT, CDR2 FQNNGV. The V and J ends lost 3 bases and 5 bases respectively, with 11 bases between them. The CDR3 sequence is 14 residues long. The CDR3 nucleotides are TGTGCCAGCAGCTTCGGGACCCCTAACAATGAGCAGTTCTTC. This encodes CASSFGTPNNEQFF.

The CDR3 sequence: CASSQGRDQKRETQYF. CDR3 bases: TGCGCCAGCAGCCAAGGACGGGACCAGAAACGAGAGACCCAGTACTTC. V usage is TRBV4-1 and J usage is TRBJ2-5; D tentatively fits TRBD1 or TRBD2 (5 bases each). The germline V gene has CDR1 MGHRA and CDR2 YSYEKL. This CDR3 region has 16 residues. Trimming removed 1 base at V and 4 bases at J, with 16 bases between.

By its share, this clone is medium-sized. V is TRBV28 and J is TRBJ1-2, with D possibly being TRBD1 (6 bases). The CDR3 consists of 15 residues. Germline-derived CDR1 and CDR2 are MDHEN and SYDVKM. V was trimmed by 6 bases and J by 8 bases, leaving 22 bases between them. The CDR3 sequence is CASSQPGGGWFGYTF. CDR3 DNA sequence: TGTGCCAGCAGCCAACCGGGAGGGGGGTGGTTCGGCTACACCTTC.

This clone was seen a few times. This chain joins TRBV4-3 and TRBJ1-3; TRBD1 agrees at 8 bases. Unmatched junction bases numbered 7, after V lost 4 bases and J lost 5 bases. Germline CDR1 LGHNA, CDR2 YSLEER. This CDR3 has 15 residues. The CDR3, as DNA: TGCGCCAGCAGCCCTTTCCGACAGGGGAGAAACACCATATATTTT. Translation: CASSPFRQGRNTIYF.

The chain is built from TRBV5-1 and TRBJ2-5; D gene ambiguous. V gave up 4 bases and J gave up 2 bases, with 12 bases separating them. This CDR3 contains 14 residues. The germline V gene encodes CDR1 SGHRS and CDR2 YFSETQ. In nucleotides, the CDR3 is TGCGCCAGCAGCCCCACATACGGGCAAGAGACCCAGTACTTC. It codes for CASSPTYGQETQYF.

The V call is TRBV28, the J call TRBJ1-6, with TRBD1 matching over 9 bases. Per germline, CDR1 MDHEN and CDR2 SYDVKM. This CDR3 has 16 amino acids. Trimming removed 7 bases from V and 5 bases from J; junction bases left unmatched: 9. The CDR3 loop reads CASTEPGTGNNSPLHF. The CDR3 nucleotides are TGTGCCAGCACCGAACCCGGGACAGGGAATAATTCACCCCTCCACTTT.

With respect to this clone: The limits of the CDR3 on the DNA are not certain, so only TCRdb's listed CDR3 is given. The CDR3 loop reads CASRRAGELFF. The chain uses TRBV19 and TRBJ2-2; TRBD2 is the table's D call and was not checked against the DNA. The CDR3 is 11 amino acids in total, end residues counted. Per the germline V gene, CDR1 is LNHDA and CDR2 is SQIVND (reference sequence).

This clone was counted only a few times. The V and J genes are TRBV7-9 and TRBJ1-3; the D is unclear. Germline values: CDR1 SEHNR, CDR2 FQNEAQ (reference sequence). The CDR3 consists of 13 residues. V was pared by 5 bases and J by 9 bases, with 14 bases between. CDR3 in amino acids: CASSLGFVGTIYF. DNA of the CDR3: TGTGCCAGCAGCCTCGGGTTTGTCGGCACCATATATTTT.

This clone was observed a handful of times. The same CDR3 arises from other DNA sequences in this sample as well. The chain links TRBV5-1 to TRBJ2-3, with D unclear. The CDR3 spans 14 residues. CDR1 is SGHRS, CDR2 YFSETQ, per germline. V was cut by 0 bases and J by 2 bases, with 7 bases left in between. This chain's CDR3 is CASSLGTVTDTQYF. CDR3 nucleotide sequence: TGCGCCAGCAGCTTGGGTACCGTCACAGATACGCAGTATTTT.

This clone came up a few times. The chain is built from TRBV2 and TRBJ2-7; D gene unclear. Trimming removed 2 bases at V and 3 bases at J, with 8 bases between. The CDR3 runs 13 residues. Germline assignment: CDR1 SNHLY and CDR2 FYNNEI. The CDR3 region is CASSETAYYEQYF. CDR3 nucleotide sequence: TGTGCCAGCAGTGAAACGGCTTACTACGAGCAGTACTTC.

The DNA of the CDR3 is TGTGCCAGCAGATACCGCCCGGGACAGGGGGCCACTTTGATCTATGGCTACACCTTC. Translated: CASRYRPGQGATLIYGYTF. The chain couples TRBV7-3 to TRBJ1-2; 12 bases are shared with TRBD1. The J segment lost 4 bases and the V segment lost 6 bases, leaving 18 bases of the junction unmatched. Looked up from germline, CDR1 is SGHTA and CDR2 is FQGTGA. The CDR3 is made up of 19 amino acids.

CDR3 bases: TGTGCCAGCAGTTTATACCCCCCGAGGGTCCAATCCTACGAGCAGTACTTC. As protein: CASSLYPPRVQSYEQYF. V and J are TRBV27 and TRBJ2-7, with D perhaps TRBD2 (5 bases). Germline values: CDR1 MNHEY, CDR2 SMNVEV (reference sequence). V lost 1 base to trimming and J lost 1 base, with 17 bases between them. The CDR3 length is 17 residues.

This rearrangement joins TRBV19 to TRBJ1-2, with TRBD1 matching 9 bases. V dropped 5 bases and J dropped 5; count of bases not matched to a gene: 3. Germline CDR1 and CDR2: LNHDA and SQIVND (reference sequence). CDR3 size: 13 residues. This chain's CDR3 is CASSPDRGYGYTF. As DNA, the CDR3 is TGTGCCAGTAGTCCCGACAGGGGGTATGGCTACACCTTC.

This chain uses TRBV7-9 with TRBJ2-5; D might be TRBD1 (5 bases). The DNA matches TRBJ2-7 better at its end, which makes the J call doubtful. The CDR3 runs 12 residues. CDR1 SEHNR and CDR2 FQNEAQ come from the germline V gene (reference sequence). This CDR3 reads CASSQTAREQYF. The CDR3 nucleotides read TGTGCCAGCAGCCAGACAGCACGCGAGCAGTACTTC.

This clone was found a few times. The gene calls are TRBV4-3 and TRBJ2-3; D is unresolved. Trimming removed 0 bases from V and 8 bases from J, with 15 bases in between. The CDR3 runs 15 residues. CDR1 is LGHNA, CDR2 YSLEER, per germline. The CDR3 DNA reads TGCGCCAGCAGCCAAGATTTCCCCCTCGTTCTTACGCAGTATTTT. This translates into CASSQDFPLVLTQYF.

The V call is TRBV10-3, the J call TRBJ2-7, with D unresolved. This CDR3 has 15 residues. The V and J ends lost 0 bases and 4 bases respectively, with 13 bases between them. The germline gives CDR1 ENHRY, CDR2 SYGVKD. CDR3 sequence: CAISESTRVGYEQYF. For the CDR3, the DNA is TGTGCCATCAGTGAGTCGACTCGGGTGGGGTACGAGCAGTACTTC.

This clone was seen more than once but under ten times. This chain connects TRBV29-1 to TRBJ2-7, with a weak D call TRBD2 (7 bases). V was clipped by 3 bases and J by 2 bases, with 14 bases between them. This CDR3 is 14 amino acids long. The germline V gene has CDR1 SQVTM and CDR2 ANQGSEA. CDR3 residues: CSVEGGLPPYEQYF. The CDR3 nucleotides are TGCAGCGTTGAGGGGGGGCTCCCTCCCTACGAGCAGTACTTC.

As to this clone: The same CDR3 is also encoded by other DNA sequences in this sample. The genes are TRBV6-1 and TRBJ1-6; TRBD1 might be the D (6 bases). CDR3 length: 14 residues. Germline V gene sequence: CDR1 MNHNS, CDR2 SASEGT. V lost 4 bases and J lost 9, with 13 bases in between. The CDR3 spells CASSVQRGGSPLHF. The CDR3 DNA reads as TGTGCCAGCAGTGTACAAAGAGGGGGTTCACCCCTCCACTTT.

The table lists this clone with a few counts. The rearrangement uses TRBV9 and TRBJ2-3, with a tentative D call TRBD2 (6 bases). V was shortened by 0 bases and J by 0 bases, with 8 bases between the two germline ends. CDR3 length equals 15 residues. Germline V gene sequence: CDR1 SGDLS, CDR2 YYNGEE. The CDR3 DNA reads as TGTGCCAGCAGCGTAGCCGGGACTAGCACAGATACGCAGTATTTT. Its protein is CASSVAGTSTDTQYF.

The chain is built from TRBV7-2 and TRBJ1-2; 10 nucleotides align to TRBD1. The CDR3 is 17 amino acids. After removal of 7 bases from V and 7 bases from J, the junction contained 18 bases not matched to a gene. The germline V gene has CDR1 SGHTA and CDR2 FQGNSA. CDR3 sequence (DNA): TGTGCCAGCACCCTTTTTGGGGACAGGGGACTTTTAGGTGGCTACACCTTC. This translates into CASTLFGDRGLLGGYTF.

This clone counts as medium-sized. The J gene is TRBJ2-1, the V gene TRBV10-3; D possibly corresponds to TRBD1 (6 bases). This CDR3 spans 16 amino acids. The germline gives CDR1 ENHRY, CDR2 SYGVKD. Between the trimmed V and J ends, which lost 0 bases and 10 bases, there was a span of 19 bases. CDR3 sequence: CAISESRTLGGQEQFF. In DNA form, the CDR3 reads TGTGCCATCAGTGAGTCGCGGACCTTGGGTGGACAGGAGCAGTTCTTC.

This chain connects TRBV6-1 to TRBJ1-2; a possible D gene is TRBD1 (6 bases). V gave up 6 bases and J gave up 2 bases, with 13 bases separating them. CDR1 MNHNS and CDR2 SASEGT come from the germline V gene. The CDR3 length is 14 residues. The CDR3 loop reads CASSQGTKNYGYTF. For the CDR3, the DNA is TGTGCCAGCAGCCAAGGGACAAAAAACTATGGCTACACCTTC.

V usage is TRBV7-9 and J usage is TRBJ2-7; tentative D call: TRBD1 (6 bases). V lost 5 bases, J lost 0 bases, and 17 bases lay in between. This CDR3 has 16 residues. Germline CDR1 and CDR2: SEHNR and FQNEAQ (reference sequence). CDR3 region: CASSANKGESSYEQYF. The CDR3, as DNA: TGTGCCAGCAGCGCAAATAAGGGGGAGAGCTCCTACGAGCAGTACTTC.

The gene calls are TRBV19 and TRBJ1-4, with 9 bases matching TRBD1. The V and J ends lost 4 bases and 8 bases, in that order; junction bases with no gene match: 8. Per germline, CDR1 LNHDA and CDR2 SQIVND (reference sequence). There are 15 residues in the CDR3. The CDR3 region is CASSTTGTGYEKLFF. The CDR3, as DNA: TGTGCCAGTAGTACTACCGGGACAGGGTACGAAAAACTGTTTTTT.

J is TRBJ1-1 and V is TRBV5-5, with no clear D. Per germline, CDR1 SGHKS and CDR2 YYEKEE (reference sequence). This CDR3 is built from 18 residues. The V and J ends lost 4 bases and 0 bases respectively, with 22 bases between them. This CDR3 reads CASSAHGSPWSMNTEAFF. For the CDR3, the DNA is TGTGCCAGCAGCGCTCACGGGTCACCATGGAGCATGAACACTGAAGCTTTCTTT.